This is a list of T cell receptor beta chains from one sample in a study of spatial heterogeneity in lung cancer. TCRdb called the 5' RACE reads again in MiXCR, with one record for every CDR3 protein. The table includes some 83,000 distinct CDR3 sequences, under 25% detected once. Here the sequenced sample was PBMCs, taken at surgery. Every receptor here comes from a male donor with early-stage non-small cell lung cancer. Both conserved end residues are part of each CDR3. A D gene is named only where the DNA matches it firmly. The size of a clone is reported for some rows only, either as once, few or many, or as a class for expanded clones.

CDR3 DNA: TGTGCCAGCAGCTTAAGGGACAGGGCACAAGAGACCCAGTACTTC; CDR3 protein: CASSLRDRAQETQYF; V gene: TRBV7-9; D gene: TRBD1; clone size: .; J gene: TRBJ2-5
CDR3 DNA: TGCAGTGCTAGTGGTCTAGCGGGGAAGACCCAGTACTTC; CDR3 protein: CSASGLAGKTQYF; V gene: TRBV20-1; D gene: TRBD2; clone size: .; J gene: TRBJ2-5
CDR3 DNA: TGTGCCAGCACCTTGGGGCCAGGGTTTGTTCCGTACTTC; CDR3 protein: CASTLGPGFVPYF; V gene: TRBV27; D gene: .; clone size: few; J gene: TRBJ2-7
CDR3 DNA: TGCGCCAGCAGCTGGGGGACATTAAACACCGGGGAGCTGTTTTTT; CDR3 protein: CASSWGTLNTGELFF; V gene: TRBV5-1; D gene: .; clone size: few; J gene: TRBJ2-2
CDR3 DNA: TGTGCCAGCAGCGCGGGGGGTCCTAGCACAGATACGCAGTATTTT; CDR3 protein: CASSAGGPSTDTQYF; V gene: TRBV5-6; D gene: TRBD2; clone size: few; J gene: TRBJ2-3
CDR3 DNA: TGTGCCAGAAGGGGAAGAGGAGGATTCACAGATACGCAGTATTTT; CDR3 protein: CARRGRGGFTDTQYF; V gene: TRBV4-2; D gene: .; clone size: .; J gene: TRBJ2-3
CDR3 DNA: TGCGCCAGCAGCTTGGAAGGTGGAACTGAGACCCAGTACTTC; CDR3 protein: CASSLEGGTETQYF; V gene: TRBV5-1; D gene: .; clone size: many; J gene: TRBJ2-5
CDR3 DNA: TGTGCCAGCAGTTCCCATGGGGCCAACGTCCTGACTTTC; CDR3 protein: CASSSHGANVLTF; V gene: TRBV28; D gene: .; clone size: many; J gene: TRBJ2-6
CDR3 DNA: TGTGCCAGCAGCCCGAGCCCAGGGGGAGGTGAGCAGTTCTTC; CDR3 protein: CASSPSPGGGEQFF; V gene: TRBV7-2; D gene: .; clone size: .; J gene: TRBJ2-1
CDR3 DNA: TGCAGTGCTACGTCTAGCGAGACCCAGTACTTC; CDR3 protein: CSATSSETQYF; V gene: TRBV20-1; D gene: .; clone size: .; J gene: TRBJ2-5
CDR3 DNA: TGTGCCAGCAGCCATTCCGGGACTAGTGTCGGGGAGCTGTTTTTT; CDR3 protein: CASSHSGTSVGELFF; V gene: TRBV3-1; D gene: TRBD2; clone size: .; J gene: TRBJ2-2
CDR3 DNA: TGTGCCAGTAAATCGATTGATGAAAAACTGTTTTTT; CDR3 protein: CASKSIDEKLFF; V gene: TRBV7-9; D gene: .; clone size: few; J gene: TRBJ1-4
CDR3 DNA: TGTGCCAGCAGCCCCAGGTCGGCGGACTATGGCTACACCTTC; CDR3 protein: CASSPRSADYGYTF; V gene: TRBV7-8; D gene: .; clone size: .; J gene: TRBJ1-2
CDR3 DNA: TGTGCCAGCAGCTTGGGGACTAGCGGGGGGGCCGGACCTCAAGAGACCCAGTACTTC; CDR3 protein: CASSLGTSGGAGPQETQYF; V gene: TRBV5-4; D gene: TRBD2; clone size: .; J gene: TRBJ2-5
CDR3 DNA: TGCAGCGTTGAACGAGGGGAACCTGGAAACACCATATATTTT; CDR3 protein: CSVERGEPGNTIYF; V gene: TRBV29-1; D gene: .; clone size: many; J gene: TRBJ1-3
CDR3 DNA: TGTGCCAGCTCACCGCGGCACGGAGCCAAAAACATTCAGTACTTC; CDR3 protein: CASSPRHGAKNIQYF; V gene: TRBV18; D gene: .; clone size: few; J gene: TRBJ2-4
CDR3 DNA: TGTGCCAGCAGTTTCAACGGCGGAAGGGAAAAACTGTTTTTT; CDR3 protein: CASSFNGGREKLFF; V gene: TRBV27; D gene: .; clone size: .; J gene: TRBJ1-4
CDR3 DNA: TGTGCCAGCAGGGTGACCGGGGGCCAAGAGACCCAGTACTTC; CDR3 protein: CASRVTGGQETQYF; V gene: TRBV11-2; D gene: .; clone size: .; J gene: TRBJ2-5
CDR3 DNA: TGTGCCAGCAGTCTACCACAGGGGCCCGTCTCTAATTCACCCCTCCACTTT; CDR3 protein: CASSLPQGPVSNSPLHF; V gene: TRBV28; D gene: TRBD1; clone size: .; J gene: TRBJ1-6
CDR3 DNA: TGCGCCAGCAGCTTAGCCGGGACTAGCGGGACTAAAGATACGCAGTATTTT; CDR3 protein: CASSLAGTSGTKDTQYF; V gene: TRBV5-1; D gene: TRBD2; clone size: few; J gene: TRBJ2-3
CDR3 DNA: TGTGCCAGCAGCCGGGACAGGGGATCAGATACGCAGTATTTT; CDR3 protein: CASSRDRGSDTQYF; V gene: TRBV7-2; D gene: TRBD1; clone size: few; J gene: TRBJ2-3
CDR3 DNA: TGTGCCAGCAGTACCGACCGGGAACTGTTTTTT; CDR3 protein: CASSTDRELFF; V gene: TRBV28; D gene: .; clone size: few; J gene: TRBJ1-4
CDR3 DNA: TGCGCCAGCAGGGATCCCTTGACAGCGAACACTGCGAACACCGGGGAGCTGTTTTTT; CDR3 protein: CASRDPLTANTANTGELFF; V gene: TRBV5-1; D gene: .; clone size: few; J gene: TRBJ2-2
CDR3 DNA: TGCGCCAGCAGTCACCCGCGGACACCTCCTACCCGAATCGGTGAGCAGTTCTTC; CDR3 protein: CASSHPRTPPTRIGEQFF; V gene: TRBV23-1; D gene: .; clone size: many; J gene: TRBJ2-1
CDR3 DNA: TGTGCCAGCAGTTACTCGACAAATTTCGGCTACACCTTC; CDR3 protein: CASSYSTNFGYTF; V gene: TRBV6-5; D gene: .; clone size: .; J gene: TRBJ1-2
CDR3 DNA: TGTGCCAGCAGTGGTGCGACAGGATCCTACAATGAGCAGTTCTTC; CDR3 protein: CASSGATGSYNEQFF; V gene: TRBV2; D gene: .; clone size: .; J gene: TRBJ2-1
CDR3 DNA: TGTGCCAGCAGCTTACCCGGGACAGCTAACTATGGCTACACCTTC; CDR3 protein: CASSLPGTANYGYTF; V gene: TRBV7-3; D gene: TRBD1; clone size: .; J gene: TRBJ1-2
CDR3 DNA: TGTGCCAGCAGCCGGAAGCGGGAGCTCGAGCAGTACTTC; CDR3 protein: CASSRKRELEQYF; V gene: TRBV3-1; D gene: TRBD2; clone size: many; J gene: TRBJ2-7
CDR3 DNA: TGTGCCAGCAGCTCCCCGGGACAGGGGGCGGACGAGCAGTACTTC; CDR3 protein: CASSSPGQGADEQYF; V gene: TRBV12-3/TRBV12-4; D gene: TRBD1; clone size: few; J gene: TRBJ2-7
CDR3 DNA: TGCAGCGTTGAAGATCTTGGGGACAGGGAAGAGACCCAGTACTTC; CDR3 protein: CSVEDLGDREETQYF; V gene: TRBV29-1; D gene: TRBD1; clone size: few; J gene: TRBJ2-5
CDR3 DNA: TGCAGCGTCACTAGGACAGGTGTCAACGAGCAGTACTTC; CDR3 protein: CSVTRTGVNEQYF; V gene: TRBV29-1; D gene: TRBD1; clone size: .; J gene: TRBJ2-7
CDR3 DNA: TGTGCCAGCAGCGTAGATGGCTATGGCTACACCTTC; CDR3 protein: CASSVDGYGYTF; V gene: TRBV9; D gene: .; clone size: .; J gene: TRBJ1-2
CDR3 DNA: TGTGCCAGCAGTAACGACAGTCCCCTTGAAGCTTTCTTT; CDR3 protein: CASSNDSPLEAFF; V gene: TRBV28; D gene: .; clone size: many; J gene: TRBJ1-1
CDR3 DNA: TGTGCCTGGAGTTTGGGGAGGAAAGCTTTCTTT; CDR3 protein: CAWSLGRKAFF; V gene: TRBV30; D gene: .; clone size: .; J gene: TRBJ1-1
CDR3 DNA: TGTGCCAGCAGACCAGGGGTTGTAGGCAATCAGCCCCAGCTTTTT; CDR3 protein: CASRPGVVGNQPQLF; V gene: TRBV27; D gene: .; clone size: .; J gene: TRBJ1-5
CDR3 DNA: TGTGCCAGCAGCTCAGGGCAAGAGACCCAGTACTTC; CDR3 protein: CASSSGQETQYF; V gene: TRBV7-8; D gene: .; clone size: few; J gene: TRBJ2-5
CDR3 DNA: TGTGCCAGCAGGGCAGAGGTAGATACGCAGTATTTT; CDR3 protein: CASRAEVDTQYF; V gene: TRBV6-6; D gene: .; clone size: few; J gene: TRBJ2-3
CDR3 DNA: TGTGCCAGCACCCTGGGGGGCGGGAGTGCCGGGGAGCTGTTTTTT; CDR3 protein: CASTLGGGSAGELFF; V gene: TRBV28; D gene: .; clone size: .; J gene: TRBJ2-2